This T cell receptor (beta chain) was sequenced in a study of blood T cell repertoires in COVID-19. Study-level background: Whether acute or convalescent, the COVID-19 samples came from the United States, Italy and Spain.

Original handling: How many nucleated cells were present was estimated from reference gene primer amplification. Generated by immunoSEQ multiplex PCR, the TCRdb table keeps only in-frame clones and is missing some. Clone size and the V and J calls come from that table; the DNA yielded D and trimming. The table shows some 70,000 clones, with over 60% occurring only once. This clone was seen a handful of times. Patients in Seattle were enrolled during active infection, then followed longitudinally. The origin of this receptor is a man in his 60s with COVID-19, enrolled during active disease. The sample taken for sequencing was peripheral blood.

CDR3 loop: CASSQDLKRAETQYF. DNA for the CDR3: TGTGCCAGCAGCCAAGATCTTAAGCGTGCCGAGACCCAGTACTTC. The chain couples TRBV3-1 (or the pseudogene TRBV3-2) to TRBJ2-5; D ambiguous. The germline V and J ends were trimmed by 0 bases and 5 bases, with 13 bases remaining between them. In germline, CDR1 is LGHDT, CDR2 YNNKEL (reference sequence). The CDR3 runs to 15 residues.